The clone carrying this T cell receptor (beta chain) was picked up a small number of times. The antigen remains undetermined. The CDR3 spans 15 residues. CDR1 and CDR2 from the germline V gene are SGHRS and YFSETQ. With 4 bases clipped from V and 5 bases from J, the junction kept 5 bases outside the gene matches. This specimen comes from a study of cytomegalovirus exposure and HLA in healthy donors. Study-wide results and caveats: The tendency of first-cohort TCR clusters to co-occur in the 90 to 150 validation repertoires was the finding of a later analysis. According to reports, the classifier identified cytomegalovirus status with high specificity and sensitivity. The authors listed 150 to 200 TCR beta chains as cytomegalovirus-associated.

The data were produced by immunoSEQ multiplex PCR, yet TCRdb's version contains in-frame clones alone and is incomplete. The sample records 78,000 or so clones, 90% to 96% being singletons. The clonotype was recovered from a man in his late teens or twenties in good health and CMV-seropositive. Sequencing used PBMCs. This chain uses TRBV5-1 with TRBJ2-2, with 10 bases lining up with TRBD2. The CDR3 loop is CASSIGTSATGELFF. The CDR3, as DNA: TGCGCCAGCAGCATCGGGACTAGCGCAACCGGGGAGCTGTTTTTT.